The rows below give T cell receptor beta chains drawn from one sample of a study of blood T cell repertoires in COVID-19. Some clones are missing from TCRdb's copy, which holds only in-frame ones; the method was immunoSEQ multiplex PCR. The data show some 130,000 clones, around three quarters seen once. Sequenced sample: peripheral blood. The origin of the receptors is an elderly man with acute or convalescent COVID-19. Each CDR3 is given with its conserved first and last residue. D genes are given only for firm matches. Clone sizes are given selectively: once, few, many, or a class where the clone is expanded.

>few|TRBJ2-3|TRBV7-2|NA
CASSPTTDTQYF
TGTGCCAGCAGCCCTACCACAGATACGCAGTATTTT
>NA|TRBJ1-2|TRBV3-1/TRBV3-2|NA
CASSVTGNYGYTF
TGTGCCAGCAGTGTCACAGGGAACTATGGCTACACCTTC
>NA|TRBJ2-3|TRBV4-3|NA
CASSLNVRSTDTQYF
TGCGCCAGCAGCCTAAACGTGCGTAGCACAGATACGCAGTATTTT
>NA|TRBJ1-3|TRBV29-1|NA
CSVTGGAGNTIYF
TGCAGCGTTACTGGGGGGGCTGGAAACACCATATATTTT
>NA|TRBJ1-6|TRBV27|NA
CASTLGGAGNSPLHF
TGTGCCAGCACCCTCGGAGGGGCGGGGAATTCACCCCTCCACTTT
>NA|TRBJ1-1|TRBV24-1|TRBD1
CATSDLQDRVLMNTEAFF
TGTGCCACCAGTGATTTGCAGGACAGGGTCCTTATGAACACTGAAGCTTTCTTT
>NA|TRBJ1-3|TRBV5-6|TRBD1
CASSLGWTGTGNTIYF
TGTGCCAGCAGCTTGGGTTGGACAGGGACGGGAAACACCATATATTTT
>NA|TRBJ1-6|TRBV18|NA
CASSPGPDSPLHF
TGTGCCAGCTCACCGGGCCCTGATTCACCCCTCCACTTT
>NA|TRBJ1-1|TRBV29-1|NA
CSVEVYRAGRTEAFF
TGCAGCGTTGAAGTATATCGGGCAGGGCGGACTGAAGCTTTCTTT
>few|TRBJ2-6|TRBV5-1|TRBD1
CASSLGQGVGSGANVLTF
TGCGCCAGCAGCTTGGGACAGGGGGTCGGCTCTGGGGCCAACGTCCTGACTTTC
>NA|TRBJ2-1|TRBV5-4|TRBD1
CASSPGTGRDEQFF
TGTGCCAGCAGCCCTGGGACAGGGAGAGATGAGCAGTTCTTC
>NA|TRBJ1-4|TRBV3-1/TRBV3-2|NA
CASSQGGRGEKLFF
TGTGCCAGCAGCCAGGGGGGGCGGGGAGAAAAACTGTTTTTT
>once|TRBJ1-2|TRBV7-8|NA
CASSLEARAGGYTF
TGTGCCAGCAGCTTAGAGGCGCGGGCTGGTGGCTACACCTTC
>NA|TRBJ1-1|TRBV7-2|NA
CASSLFTAMNTEAFF
TGTGCCAGCAGCTTATTCACTGCGATGAACACTGAAGCTTTCTTT
>NA|TRBJ1-2|TRBV2|NA
CASSEGANRYGYTF
TGTGCCAGCAGTGAAGGGGCCAACCGCTATGGCTACACCTTC
>NA|TRBJ2-1|TRBV7-3|TRBD1
CASSLDRGSYNEQFF
TGTGCCAGCAGCTTGGACAGGGGGTCCTACAATGAGCAGTTCTTC